Below are 21 T cell receptor beta chains sequenced from a single sample in a study of blood T cell repertoires in COVID-19. Measured with immunoSEQ multiplex PCR; TCRdb has only the in-frame clones, and not every one. The repertoire holds 25,000 to 35,000 clones, with under 95% as singletons. Sequencing was performed on peripheral blood. These receptors originate from a middle-aged man with active COVID-19.

The V call is TRBV7-6, the J call TRBJ2-2; 9 nucleotides align to TRBD2. V trimming: 1 base; J trimming: 4 bases; junction bases outside the gene matches: 7. This CDR3 is built from 17 residues. Per the germline V gene, CDR1 is SGHVS and CDR2 is FNYEAQ. The CDR3 region is CASSLGSWTSVTGELFF. The CDR3 DNA reads as TGTGCCAGCAGCTTAGGATCCTGGACTAGCGTCACCGGGGAGCTGTTTTTT.

V and J are TRBV3-1 (or the pseudogene TRBV3-2) and TRBJ1-1, with D possibly TRBD1 on 6 matching bases. The V and J ends lost 0 bases and 9 bases respectively, with 14 bases between them. The CDR3 covers 14 residues. CDR1 LGHDT and CDR2 YNNKEL come from the germline V gene (reference sequence). The chain's CDR3 is CASSQDVRGTKAFF. DNA of the CDR3: TGTGCCAGCAGCCAAGATGTGAGGGGGACAAAAGCTTTCTTT.

This sequence joins TRBV5-1 and TRBJ2-3; 8 nucleotides align to TRBD2. The V and J ends lost 0 bases and 0 bases, in that order; junction bases with no gene match: 6. The CDR3 length is 17 residues. Germline values: CDR1 SGHRS, CDR2 YFSETQ. CDR3 loop: CASSLAVRGRSTDTQYF. The DNA of the CDR3 is TGCGCCAGCAGCTTGGCCGTCCGCGGGAGGAGCACAGATACGCAGTATTTT.

This chain uses TRBV4-1 with TRBJ1-3, with D tentatively TRBD1 (5 bases). Trimming cost V 3 bases and J 0 bases, with 9 bases left between them. The CDR3 is 15 amino acids. Per germline, CDR1 MGHRA and CDR2 YSYEKL. The CDR3 region is CASSQTQDSGNTIYF. CDR3 nucleotides: TGCGCCAGCAGCCAGACACAGGACTCTGGAAACACCATATATTTT.

The chain couples TRBV5-1 to TRBJ2-3, with D maybe TRBD1 (6 bases). The germline gives CDR1 SGHRS, CDR2 YFSETQ. V dropped 1 base and J dropped 6 bases, with 18 bases sitting between them. This CDR3 contains 16 residues. This CDR3 reads CASSLNRAGRVDTQYF. The CDR3 nucleotides are TGCGCCAGCAGCTTGAACAGGGCTGGGCGGGTGGATACGCAGTATTTT. Using reference TRBV5-1 and TRBJ2-3 for the parts outside the CDR3, the full variable domain is KAGVTQTPRYLIKTRGQQVTLSCSPISGHRSVSWYQQTPGQGLQFLFEYFSETQRNKGNFPGRFSGRQFSNSRSEMNVSTLELGDSALYLCASSLNRAGRVDTQYFGPGTRLTVL.

The V call is TRBV4-1, the J call TRBJ2-7; 9 bases fit TRBD1. Germline CDR1 MGHRA, CDR2 YSYEKL. The V gene end was trimmed by 3 bases and the J gene end by 0 bases; junction bases not matched to a gene: 6. The CDR3 is 16 residues long. The CDR3 bases are TGCGCCAGCAGCCACGAACAGGGGGCAAACTCCTACGAGCAGTACTTC. Translated: CASSHEQGANSYEQYF.

The V gene is TRBV20-1, the J gene TRBJ2-7; D gene ambiguous. V was shortened by 3 bases and J by 4 bases, with 10 bases between the two germline ends. This CDR3 has 12 residues. The germline gives CDR1 DFQATT, CDR2 SNEGSKA (reference sequence). The CDR3 bases are TGCAGTGCTAGTGAGCGAGATTACGAGCAGTACTTC. This encodes CSASERDYEQYF.

This chain joins TRBV6-1 and TRBJ1-5; weak D call: TRBD1 (6 bases). Germline lookup yields CDR1 MNHNS and CDR2 SASEGT. Trimming took off 1 base at V and 6 bases at J, with 7 bases between the two ends. The CDR3 is made up of 13 amino acids. The CDR3 DNA follows: TGTGCCAGCAGTGAAGGAGGGGGTCAGCCCCAGCATTTT. Translated: CASSEGGGQPQHF.

This chain links TRBV25-1 with TRBJ1-2; tentatively, D is TRBD1 (6 bases). The V gene's germline CDR1 is MGHDK and CDR2 SYGVNS. Deletions cut 4 bases from V and 4 bases from J, with 19 bases between. The CDR3 runs to 16 residues. CDR3 sequence (DNA): TGTGCCAGCAGTGGTAGACAGGCAGCCTTGCTCTATGGCTACACCTTC. This codes for CASSGRQAALLYGYTF.

V and J are TRBV5-1 and TRBJ2-3; TRBD2 matches at 14 bases. The CDR3 has 16 amino acids. V dropped 4 bases and J dropped 3; count of bases not matched to a gene: 4. Germline CDR1 is SGHRS and CDR2 is YFSETQ. In DNA form, the CDR3 reads TGCGCCAGCAGCACTGGACTAGCGGGGGGAACAGATACGCAGTATTTT. Translated, it gives CASSTGLAGGTDTQYF.

This rearrangement joins TRBV3-1 (or the pseudogene TRBV3-2) to TRBJ2-1, with D tentatively TRBD1 (5 bases). The CDR3 totals 15 residues. Deletions cut 1 base from V and 4 bases from J, with 11 bases between. Germline V gene sequence: CDR1 LGHDT, CDR2 YNNKEL (reference sequence). The CDR3 reads CASSQGGRAYNEQFF. The CDR3 DNA sequence: TGTGCCAGCAGCCAAGGGGGCAGGGCGTACAATGAGCAGTTCTTC.

This rearrangement joins TRBV2 to TRBJ2-2; TRBD2 is a possible D gene (6 bases). V was clipped by 6 bases and J by 4 bases, with 12 bases between them. The germline V gene encodes CDR1 SNHLY and CDR2 FYNNEI. This CDR3 has 14 amino acids. The CDR3 here is CASSRDLSTGELFF. The CDR3 bases are TGTGCCAGCAGCCGGGACTTATCCACCGGGGAGCTGTTTTTT.

This chain connects TRBV18 to TRBJ2-1; D is perhaps TRBD2 (5 bases). Trimming took off 0 bases at V and 0 bases at J, with 6 bases between the two ends. This CDR3 is 15 amino acids long. The germline V gene encodes CDR1 KGHSH and CDR2 LQKENI. Here the CDR3 DNA reads TGTGCCAGCTCACCACCGGGGAGCTCCTACAATGAGCAGTTCTTC. This sequence encodes CASSPPGSSYNEQFF.

V is TRBV18 and J is TRBJ2-1; perhaps TRBD2 as D (6 bases). This CDR3 spans 14 amino acids. V was cut by 3 bases and J by 6 bases, with 12 bases left in between. CDR1 KGHSH and CDR2 LQKENI come from the germline V gene. This CDR3 reads CASSPAGYPNEQFF. CDR3 nucleotide sequence: TGTGCCAGCTCACCGGCGGGGTACCCCAATGAGCAGTTCTTC.

The chain combines TRBV20-1 with TRBJ1-1; D call uncertain. Trimming pared 3 bases from V and 6 bases from J, leaving 14 bases between. CDR1 is DFQATT and CDR2 is SNEGSKA in the germline V gene (reference sequence). The CDR3 consists of 13 residues. CDR3 residues: CSASGYGSAEAFF. CDR3 DNA sequence: TGCAGTGCTAGTGGTTATGGTTCAGCTGAAGCTTTCTTT.

The V gene is TRBV5-1, the J gene TRBJ2-3; D is perhaps TRBD2 (6 bases). Germline CDR1 reads SGHRS; CDR2 reads YFSETQ. This CDR3 region has 17 residues. V gave up 0 bases and J gave up 2 bases, with 16 bases separating them. The CDR3 loop reads CASSLAAGGRNTDTQYF. The CDR3 nucleotides read TGCGCCAGCAGCTTGGCCGCCGGGGGTCGGAACACAGATACGCAGTATTTT.

The gene calls are TRBV5-6 and TRBJ2-3; weak D call: TRBD1 (6 bases). This CDR3 is 12 amino acids long. Germline CDR1 SGHDT, CDR2 YYEEEE. Between the trimmed V and J ends, which lost 4 bases and 7 bases, there was a span of 10 bases. CDR3 region: CASSRTGNTQYF. CDR3 in DNA: TGTGCCAGCAGCCGTACAGGGAATACGCAGTATTTT.

The chain recombines TRBV6-5 with TRBJ1-1; the match to TRBD1 covers 7 bases. Germline V gene data show CDR1 as MNHEY and CDR2 as SVGAGI. Trimming removed 11 bases from V and 0 bases from J; junction bases left unmatched: 6. The CDR3 contains 13 residues. The CDR3 protein is CAVQRGLNTEAFF. CDR3 DNA sequence: TGTGCCGTTCAGAGGGGGCTGAACACTGAAGCTTTCTTT.

This clone was seen only once. This chain uses TRBV12-3 or TRBV12-4 with TRBJ1-1; a weak D match, TRBD1 (5 bases). Trimming pared 5 bases from V and 7 bases from J, leaving 14 bases between. The CDR3 is made up of 13 amino acids. The chain's CDR3 is CASSVRREYEAFF. The CDR3 bases are TGTGCCAGCAGTGTACGCAGGGAATATGAAGCTTTCTTT.

V and J are TRBV19 and TRBJ1-5; 8 bases are a match to TRBD1. The CDR3 is made up of 15 amino acids. The V segment lost 3 bases and the J segment 4 bases; nucleotides outside the gene matches: 5. Per the germline V gene, CDR1 is LNHDA and CDR2 is SQIVND (reference sequence). CDR3 DNA sequence: TGTGCCAGTAGTATCGACAGGGGCGGGAATCAGCCCCAGCATTTT. Translated: CASSIDRGGNQPQHF.

The rearrangement links TRBV30 to TRBJ2-7; 8 bases align to TRBD1. This CDR3 region has 14 residues. Germline V lookup: CDR1 GTSNPN, CDR2 SVGIG (reference sequence). With V trimmed by 3 bases and J by 2 bases, 6 bases remained unmatched. CDR3 in DNA: TGTGCCTGGAGGCCTCAGGACAGGGCCTACGAGCAGTACTTC. Protein: CAWRPQDRAYEQYF.